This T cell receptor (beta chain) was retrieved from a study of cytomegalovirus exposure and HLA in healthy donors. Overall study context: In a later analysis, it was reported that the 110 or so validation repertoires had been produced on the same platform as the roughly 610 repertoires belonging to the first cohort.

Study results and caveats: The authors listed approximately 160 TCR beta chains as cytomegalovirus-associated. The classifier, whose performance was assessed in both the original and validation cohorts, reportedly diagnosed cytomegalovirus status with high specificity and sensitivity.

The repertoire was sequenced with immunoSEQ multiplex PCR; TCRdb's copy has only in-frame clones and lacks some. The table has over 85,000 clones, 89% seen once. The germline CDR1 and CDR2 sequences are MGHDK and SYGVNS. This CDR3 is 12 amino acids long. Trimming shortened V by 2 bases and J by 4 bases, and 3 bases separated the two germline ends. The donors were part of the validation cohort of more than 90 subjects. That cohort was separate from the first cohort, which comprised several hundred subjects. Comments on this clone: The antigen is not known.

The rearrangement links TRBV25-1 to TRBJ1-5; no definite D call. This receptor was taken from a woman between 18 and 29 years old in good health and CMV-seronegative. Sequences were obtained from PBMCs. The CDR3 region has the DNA TGTGCCAGCAGTGAACGGAATCAGCCCCAGCATTTT. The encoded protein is CASSERNQPQHF.